These 15 T cell receptor beta chains originate from one sample sequenced in a study of long-term antiretroviral therapy in people with HIV (dated by TCRdb to the early 2020s). Sequencing of the TRB variable region was done with the immunoSEQ hsTCRB v3.0 assay at survey level resolution. TCRdb holds this immuneACCESS table with in-frame rearrangements only. Some clones are missing; in checked studies, unresolved V genes explain under half, and the rest has no known cause. Recorded for this sample are tens of thousands of clones; roughly 96% of them occurred a single time. The ten top clones hold roughly 8% of the sample. This specimen consisted of unsorted PBMCs, obtained more than 6 years after starting antiretroviral therapy. The origin of the receptors is a man under 40 with HIV.

The chain combines TRBV11-3 with TRBJ2-5; 7 positions agree with TRBD1. The J call is doubtful: the DNA matches TRBJ2-7 better. The CDR3 is 13 residues long. Germline-derived CDR1 and CDR2 are SGHNT and YENEEA. The DNA for the CDR3 is TGTGCCAGCAGCTTAGAGGGACAGAACGAGCAGTACTTC. Translated, it gives CASSLEGQNEQYF.

The genes are TRBV2 and TRBJ2-2, with 11 positions matching TRBD2. Per germline, CDR1 SNHLY and CDR2 FYNNEI. There are 17 residues in the CDR3. The V gene end was trimmed by 6 bases and the J gene end by 0 bases; junction bases not matched to a gene: 6. The CDR3 nucleotides read TGTGCCAGCAGCTCTACTAGCGGGGGCGCGAACACCGGGGAGCTGTTTTTT. The encoded protein is CASSSTSGGANTGELFF. Filled out from reference TRBV2 and TRBJ2-2, the complete variable domain reads EPEVTQTPSHQVTQMGQEVILRCVPISNHLYFYWYRQILGQKVEFLVSFYNNEISEKSEIFDDQFSVERPDGSNFTLKIRSTKLEDSAMYFCASSSTSGGANTGELFFGEGSRLTVL.

The chain has TRBV5-8 and TRBJ2-3, with D tentatively TRBD1 or TRBD2 (5 bases each). The CDR3 loop spans 14 amino acids. Germline V gene sequence: CDR1 SGHTS, CDR2 YDEGEE. Deletions cut 6 bases from V and 5 bases from J, with 16 bases between. CDR3: CASNLKGTGDTQYF. DNA of the CDR3: TGTGCCAGCAACCTAAAGGGGACCGGAGATACGCAGTATTTT.

The chain joins TRBV7-6 to TRBJ2-5, with D unresolved. The CDR3 is made up of 14 amino acids. CDR1 and CDR2 (germline): SGHVS, FNYEAQ. V was cut by 6 bases and J by 8 bases, with 19 bases left in between. CDR3 in amino acids: CASSPGQPQRTQYF. CDR3 DNA sequence: TGTGCCAGCAGTCCAGGCCAGCCCCAGAGAACCCAGTACTTC.

The rearrangement links TRBV7-9 to TRBJ2-5; D possibly matches TRBD1 or TRBD2 (5 bases each). From germline, CDR1 is SEHNR and CDR2 FQNEAQ (reference sequence). Trimming shortened V by 8 bases and J by 2 bases, and 18 bases separated the two germline ends. CDR3 length equals 15 residues. The CDR3 DNA reads as TGTGCCAGCTACTTGGGGGAGAGGGCTCAAGAGACCCAGTACTTC. Translating it yields CASYLGERAQETQYF.

This chain uses TRBV5-1 with TRBJ1-1; 7 bases align to TRBD1. Trimming at V came to 1 base and at J to 3 bases, leaving 0 bases not matched to a gene. The CDR3 sequence is 13 residues long. Per the germline V gene, CDR1 is SGHRS and CDR2 is YFSETQ. The CDR3 region has the DNA TGCGCCAGCAGCTTGCAGGGGGACACTGAAGCTTTCTTT. Its translation: CASSLQGDTEAFF.

The chain links TRBV7-2 to TRBJ2-5; D not certain. V was clipped by 6 bases and J by 0 bases, with 11 bases between them. The CDR3 covers 14 residues. Germline V gene data show CDR1 as SGHTA and CDR2 as FQGNSA. The CDR3 DNA reads TGTGCCAGCAGATCGTATGGGTACCAAGAGACCCAGTACTTC. It translates to CASRSYGYQETQYF.

The chain joins TRBV6-1 to TRBJ2-5, with D possibly being TRBD1 or TRBD2 (6 bases each). With the DNA end fitting TRBJ2-7 better, the J assignment may be wrong. The CDR3 runs 15 residues. Germline-derived CDR1 and CDR2 are MNHNS and SASEGT. The CDR3 protein is CASSPPRGGSYEQYF. DNA of the CDR3: TGTGCCAGCAGTCCGCCTCGAGGGGGGTCCTACGAGCAGTACTTC.

The J gene is TRBJ2-7, the V gene TRBV29-1, with 10 nucleotides matching TRBD1. Losses at the gene ends were 4 bases for V and 4 bases for J; bases not matched to a gene: 4. This CDR3 comprises 13 residues. Germline lookup yields CDR1 SQVTM and CDR2 ANQGSEA. CDR3 sequence: CSVGRDRGYEQYF. CDR3 bases: TGCAGCGTTGGCAGGGACAGGGGATACGAGCAGTACTTC.

V usage is TRBV6-1 and J usage is TRBJ2-7, with TRBD1 matching over 7 bases. Germline assignment: CDR1 MNHNS and CDR2 SASEGT. V dropped 4 bases and J dropped 1; count of bases not matched to a gene: 4. The CDR3 covers 14 residues. The DNA of the CDR3 is TGTGCCAGCAGTGGACAGGGACAATCCTACGAGCAGTACTTC. Amino acid sequence: CASSGQGQSYEQYF.

In its sample, this clone was seen once. The V gene is TRBV27, the J gene TRBJ1-1; 7 bases match TRBD1. The V gene end was trimmed by 5 bases and the J gene end by 2 bases; junction bases not matched to a gene: 5. The CDR3 runs 14 residues. Germline CDR1 MNHEY, CDR2 SMNVEV (reference sequence). The CDR3 nucleotides read TGTGCCAGCAGTAGACAGGGTTCAAACACTGAAGCTTTCTTT. Encoded protein: CASSRQGSNTEAFF.

The chain carries TRBV5-4 and TRBJ1-1; D is possibly TRBD1 (6 bases). CDR3 length equals 15 residues. Trimming left V 1 base short and J 4 bases short, with 14 bases between. Germline V gives CDR1 SGHNT, CDR2 YYREEE (reference sequence). The CDR3 DNA reads as TGTGCCAGCAGCTTGCAATGGGGGCAGGGCACTGAAGCTTTCTTT. Its protein product is CASSLQWGQGTEAFF.

The V gene is TRBV7-8, the J gene TRBJ2-1; the match to TRBD2 covers 7 bases. Losses at the gene ends were 2 bases for V and 0 bases for J; bases not matched to a gene: 7. The CDR3 is 17 residues long. CDR1 SGHVS and CDR2 FQNEAQ come from the germline V gene. CDR3 nucleotide sequence: TGTGCCAGCAGCTTACTTGGGGGGGGGAGCTCCTACAATGAGCAGTTCTTC. It encodes CASSLLGGGSSYNEQFF.

The chain employs TRBV5-6 and TRBJ2-3, with unresolved D. CDR1 and CDR2 (germline): SGHDT, YYEEEE. The CDR3 extends over 16 amino acids. Trimming removed 4 bases at V and 0 bases at J, with 15 bases between. CDR3 protein: CASSSLGSASTDTQYF. In nucleotides, the CDR3 is TGTGCCAGCAGCAGCCTCGGGTCCGCTAGCACAGATACGCAGTATTTT.

The chain links TRBV19 to TRBJ1-2; D call uncertain. Per the germline V gene, CDR1 is LNHDA and CDR2 is SQIVND (reference sequence). V dropped 2 bases and J dropped 8 bases, with 15 bases sitting between them. The CDR3 is made up of 14 amino acids. The DNA of the CDR3 is TGTGCCAGTAGTATATTCGGCGGCTTCGGCGGCTACACCTTC. It codes for CASSIFGGFGGYTF.